This section outlines one T cell receptor beta chain sequence together with its context. The antigen is undetermined. CD4+CD25+CD127- Tregs, CD4+CD25- non-Tregs, CD4 and CD8 cells were sorted. Using immunoSEQ multiplex PCR, the repertoire was profiled, and TCRdb retains in-frame clones only, with some absent. This repertoire shows 90,000 to 120,000 clones, roughly 89% found once; its top ten account for approximately 0.35%. The sample comes from a study of Tregs in tolerant kidney transplant recipients. Study results and limitations: Validation in larger populations is needed because few patients were studied. This study did not directly address biological reproducibility.

The V end lost 7 bases, the J end lost 6 bases, and 16 bases lay between the germline ends. Germline lookup yields CDR1 SNHLY and CDR2 FYNNEI. The CDR3 extends over 13 amino acids. The sequenced sample was CD4+ T cells from blood, obtained before the transplant. The gene calls are TRBV2 and TRBJ2-7; a weak D match, TRBD1 (6 bases). This TCR derives from a human donor who received a combined kidney and bone marrow transplant. The CDR3 DNA reads TGTGCCAGCATAGCAGGGGAAAAGGGCGAGCAGTACTTC. Protein product: CASIAGEKGEQYF.